This entry features one T cell receptor beta chain sequence. This clonotype has at least ten counts. It lacks a known antigen. One base away there is no much larger clone; base qualities are not given. These data originate in a study of neurological immune-mediated disorders (dated by TCRdb to between 2017 and 2020). A note on the overall study: Among the 34 multiple sclerosis patients, relapsing-remitting MS accounted for around 31 and secondary progressive MS accounted for 3. Using UMI-based sequencing, the study compared peripheral blood TCR-beta repertoires from patients with HTLV-I-associated myelopathy (HAM/TSP), patients with multiple sclerosis, and healthy controls. The roughly 100 TCR-beta libraries covered PBMC samples along with longitudinal samples, technical triplicates, and paired sorted CD4+ and CD8+ T-cell subsets. Of the roughly 70 subjects in the cohort, about 14 were HAM/TSP patients, some 35 were multiple sclerosis patients, and roughly 20 were healthy controls.

cDNA was synthesized by template-switch 5'RACE using a primer carrying a 10-nucleotide random unique molecular identifier by which each TCR transcript was tagged. Over 180 million TCR-beta sequences, covering 15-18 subjects, were produced in each sequencing run. Total RNA was extracted with the RNeasy kit. The KAPA Real-time Library Amplification kit was used to amplify TCR-beta VDJ regions with primers for the TCR constant region and the 5'RACE anchor. A first PCR added sample indexes and Illumina adaptors, and a second PCR then raised library yield. The roughly 650 bp TCR product was size-selected on a 2% E-gel SizeSelection system after Ampure bead purification. Before pooling, libraries had their quality checked on a Bioanalyzer, their concentration measured with Qubit, and their quantity determined with the Kapa Library Quantification kit. Libraries were sequenced paired-end 2 x 150 bp on an Illumina HiSeq 2500. To increase sequence diversity, roughly 24-30% phiX was spiked into each library pool. Processing in the source paper ran as follows. The UMI-based MiGEC pipeline processed quality-filtered reads and removed over 75% of raw TCR sequences during error correction. IMGT germline references were used for alignment of VDJ genes, and clonotypes were defined by a unique CDR3 amino acid sequence together with V-J genes. Clonal expansion, Shannon diversity and CDR3 relatedness were evaluated with VDJtools (CalcPairwiseDistances, ClusterSamples), while phylogenetic trees were built in CLCbio workbench. Clones with at least 8 unique UMIs were defined as expanded, with this threshold being based on coefficient-of-variation modelling across technical triplicates. TCRdb trimmed public reads at Q25 via fastp, called clones via MiXCR and kept in-frame beta chains. Entries that share a CDR3 protein sequence are merged under the most common genes and DNA. These V and J calls rely on TCRdb rather than the paper's analysis. The sample table holds under 80,000 distinct CDR3 sequences, of which around 5.5% were seen once. The ten largest account for about 2.8% of the sample.

What the work shows at the level of the full study, not this receptor alone: TCR clonal expansion was greatest in HAM/TSP patients and smallest in MS patients, who ranked below even healthy controls. Repertoires from 18 of 34 MS patients were grouped by phylogenetic analysis into a cluster of related CDR3 sequences, suggesting a possible repertoire-level signature. The MS cluster was not associated with any clinical or MRI features, and the authors stated that larger cohorts are needed. Across subjects, expanded clones never shared an identical CDR3 amino acid sequence, which suggests that the TCR-beta repertoires in every group were private.

Unsorted PBMC libraries were generated from 2 million PBMCs stored in RNAlater at -80 °C until RNA extraction. Multiple sclerosis patients were enrolled in a US clinical protocol under which disease progression was evaluated by magnetic resonance imaging. Peripheral blood was subjected to Ficoll-Hypaque density gradient centrifugation to isolate PBMCs, which were then cryopreserved in liquid nitrogen. The germline V end is reduced by 7 bases and the J end by 3 bases; junction bases left unmatched: 4. The germline V gene encodes CDR1 MNHEY and CDR2 SVGAGI. Counted from cysteine to phenylalanine, this CDR3 has 13 amino acids. Just the 39-base CDR3 DNA is kept, in frame starting at base 1.

Sequencing was carried out using PBMCs. Here the chain combines TRBV6-5 and TRBJ2-7, with TRBD1 identical over 9 junction bases. The TCR sequence derives from a woman under 40 with multiple sclerosis. CDR3 reads: CASTRTGDYEQYF. At the DNA level, the sequence is TGTGCCAGCACACGGACAGGGGACTACGAGCAGTACTTC.